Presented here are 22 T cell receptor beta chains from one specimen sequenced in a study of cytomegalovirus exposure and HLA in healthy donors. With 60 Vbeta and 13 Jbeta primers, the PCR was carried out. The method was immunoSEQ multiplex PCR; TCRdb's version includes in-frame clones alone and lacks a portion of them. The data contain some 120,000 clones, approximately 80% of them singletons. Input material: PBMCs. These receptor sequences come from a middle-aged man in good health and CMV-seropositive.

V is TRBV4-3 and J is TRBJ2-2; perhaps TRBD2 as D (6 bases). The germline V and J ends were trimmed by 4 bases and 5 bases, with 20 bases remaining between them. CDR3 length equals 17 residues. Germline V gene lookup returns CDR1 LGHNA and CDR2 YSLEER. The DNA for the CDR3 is TGCGCCAGCAGCCCACGACGCGGGATGCCTATAACCGGGGAGCTGTTTTTT. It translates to CASSPRRGMPITGELFF.

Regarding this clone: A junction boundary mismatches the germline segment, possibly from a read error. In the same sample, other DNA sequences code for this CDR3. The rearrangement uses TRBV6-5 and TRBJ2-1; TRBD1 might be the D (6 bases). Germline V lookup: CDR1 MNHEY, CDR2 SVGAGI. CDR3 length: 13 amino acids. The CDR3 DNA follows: TGTGCCAGCAGCGAAACAGGGAAGCATGAGCAATTCTTC. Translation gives CASSETGKHEQFF.

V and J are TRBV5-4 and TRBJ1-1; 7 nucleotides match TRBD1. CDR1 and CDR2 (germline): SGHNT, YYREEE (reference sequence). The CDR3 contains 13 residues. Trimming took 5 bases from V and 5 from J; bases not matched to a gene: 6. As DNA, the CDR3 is TGTGCCAGCAGGGAGGGGGCCAGGACTGAAGCTTTCTTT. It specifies CASREGARTEAFF.

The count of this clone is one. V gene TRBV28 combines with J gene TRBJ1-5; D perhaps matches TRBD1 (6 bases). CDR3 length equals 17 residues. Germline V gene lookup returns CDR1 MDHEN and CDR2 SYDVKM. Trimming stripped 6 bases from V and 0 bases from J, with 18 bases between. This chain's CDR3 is CASSSDSEAHSNQPQHF. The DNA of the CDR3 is TGTGCCAGCAGCTCGGACAGTGAAGCACATAGCAATCAGCCCCAGCATTTT.

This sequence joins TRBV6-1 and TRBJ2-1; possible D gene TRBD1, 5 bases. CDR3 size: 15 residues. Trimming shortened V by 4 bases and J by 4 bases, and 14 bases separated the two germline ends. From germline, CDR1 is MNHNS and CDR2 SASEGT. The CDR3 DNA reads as TGTGCCAGCAGTGCTGGGATAGGGGTTTACAATGAGCAGTTCTTC. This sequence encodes CASSAGIGVYNEQFF.

For the CDR3, the DNA is TGCGCCAGCAGCCAAGACTACGTAAGCTCCTACAATGAGCAGTTCTTC. It yields the protein CASSQDYVSSYNEQFF. The chain couples TRBV4-3 to TRBJ2-1; no reliable D call. In germline, CDR1 is LGHNA, CDR2 YSLEER. This CDR3 has 16 residues. V was pared by 0 bases and J by 0 bases, with 9 bases between.

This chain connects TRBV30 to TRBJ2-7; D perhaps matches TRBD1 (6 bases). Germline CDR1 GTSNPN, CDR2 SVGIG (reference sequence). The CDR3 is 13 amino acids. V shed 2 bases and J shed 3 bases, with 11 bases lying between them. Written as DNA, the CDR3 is TGTGCCTGGAGTAATTTGGACAGCTACGAGCAGTACTTC. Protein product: CAWSNLDSYEQYF.

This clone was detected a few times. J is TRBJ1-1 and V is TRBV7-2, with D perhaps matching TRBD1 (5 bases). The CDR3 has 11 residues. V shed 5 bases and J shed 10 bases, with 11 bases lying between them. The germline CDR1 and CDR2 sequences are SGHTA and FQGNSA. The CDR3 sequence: CASSLREGAFF. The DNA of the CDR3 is TGTGCCAGCAGCCTCAGGGAAGGAGCTTTCTTT.

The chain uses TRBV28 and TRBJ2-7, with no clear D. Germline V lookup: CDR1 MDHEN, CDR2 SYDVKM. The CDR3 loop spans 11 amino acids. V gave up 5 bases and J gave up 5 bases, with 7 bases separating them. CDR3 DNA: TGTGCCAGCAGTCCTGCGAACGAGCAGTACTTC. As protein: CASSPANEQYF.

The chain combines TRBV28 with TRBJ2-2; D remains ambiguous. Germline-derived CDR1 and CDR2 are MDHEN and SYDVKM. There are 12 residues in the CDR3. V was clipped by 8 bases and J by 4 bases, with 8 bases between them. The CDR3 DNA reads TGTGCCAGCGCTGTGCGCACCGGGGAGCTGTTTTTT. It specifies CASAVRTGELFF.

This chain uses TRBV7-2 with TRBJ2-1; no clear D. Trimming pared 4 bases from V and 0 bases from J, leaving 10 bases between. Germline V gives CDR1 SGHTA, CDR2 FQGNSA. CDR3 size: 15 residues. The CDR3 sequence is CASSSTHSSYNEQFF. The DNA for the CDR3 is TGTGCCAGCAGCTCCACTCATAGCTCCTACAATGAGCAGTTCTTC.

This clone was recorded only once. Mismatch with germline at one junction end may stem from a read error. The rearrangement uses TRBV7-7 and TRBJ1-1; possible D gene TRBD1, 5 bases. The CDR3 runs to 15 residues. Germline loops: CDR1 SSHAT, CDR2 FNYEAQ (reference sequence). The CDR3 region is CASSPLGGLNTEAFF. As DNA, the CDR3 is TGTGCTAGCAGCCCCCTGGGGGGGTTGAACACTGAAGCTTTCTTT. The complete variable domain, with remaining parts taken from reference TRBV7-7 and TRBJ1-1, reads GAGVSQSPRYKVTKRGQDVTLRCDPISSHATLYWYQQALGQGPEFLTYFNYEAQPDKSGLPSDRFSAERPEGSISTLTIQRTEQRDSAMYRCASSPLGGLNTEAFFGQGTRLTVV.

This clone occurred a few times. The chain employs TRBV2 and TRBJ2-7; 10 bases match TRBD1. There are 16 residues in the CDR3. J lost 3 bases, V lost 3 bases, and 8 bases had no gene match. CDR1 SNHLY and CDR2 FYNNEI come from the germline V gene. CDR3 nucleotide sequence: TGTGCCAGCAGTGATTCGGGACAGGGGCGCCTCTACGAGCAGTACTTC. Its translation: CASSDSGQGRLYEQYF.

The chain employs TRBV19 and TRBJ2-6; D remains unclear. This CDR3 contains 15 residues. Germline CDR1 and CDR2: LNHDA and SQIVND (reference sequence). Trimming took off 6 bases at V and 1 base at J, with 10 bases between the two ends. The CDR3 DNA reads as TGTGCCAGTAGAGCTTCAGGTTCTGGGGCCAACGTCCTGACTTTC. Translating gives CASRASGSGANVLTF.

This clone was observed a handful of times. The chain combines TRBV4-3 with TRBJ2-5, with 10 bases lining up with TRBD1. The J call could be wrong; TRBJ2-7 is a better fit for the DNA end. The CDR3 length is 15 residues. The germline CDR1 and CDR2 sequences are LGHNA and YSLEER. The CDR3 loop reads CASSPGTGAAHEQYF. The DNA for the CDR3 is TGCGCCAGCAGCCCGGGGACAGGGGCGGCCCACGAGCAGTACTTC.

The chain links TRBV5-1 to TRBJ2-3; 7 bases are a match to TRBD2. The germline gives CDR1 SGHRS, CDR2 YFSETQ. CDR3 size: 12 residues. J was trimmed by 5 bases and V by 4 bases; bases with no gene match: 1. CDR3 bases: TGCGCCAGCAGCCCGGGAGGAGATACGCAGTATTTT. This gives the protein CASSPGGDTQYF.

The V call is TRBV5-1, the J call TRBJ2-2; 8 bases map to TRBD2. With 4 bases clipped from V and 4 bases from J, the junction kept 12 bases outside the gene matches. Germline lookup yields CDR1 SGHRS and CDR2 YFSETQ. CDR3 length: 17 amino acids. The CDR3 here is CASSAGPGLGSTGELFF. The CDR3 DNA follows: TGCGCCAGCAGCGCCGGCCCGGGACTAGGATCCACCGGGGAGCTGTTTTTT. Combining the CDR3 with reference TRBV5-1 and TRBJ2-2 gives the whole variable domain KAGVTQTPRYLIKTRGQQVTLSCSPISGHRSVSWYQQTPGQGLQFLFEYFSETQRNKGNFPGRFSGRQFSNSRSEMNVSTLELGDSALYLCASSAGPGLGSTGELFFGEGSRLTVL.

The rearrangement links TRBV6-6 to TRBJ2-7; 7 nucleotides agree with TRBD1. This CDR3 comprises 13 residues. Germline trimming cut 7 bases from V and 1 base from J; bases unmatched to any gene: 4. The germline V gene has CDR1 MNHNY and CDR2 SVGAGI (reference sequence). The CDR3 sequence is CASISGQSYEQYF. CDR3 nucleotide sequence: TGTGCCAGCATCTCGGGACAGTCCTACGAGCAGTACTTC.

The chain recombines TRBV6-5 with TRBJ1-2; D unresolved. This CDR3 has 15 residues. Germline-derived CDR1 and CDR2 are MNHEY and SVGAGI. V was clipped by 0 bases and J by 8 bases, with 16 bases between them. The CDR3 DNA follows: TGTGCCAGCAGTTACTCGGCGGGTCGGTCAAACGGCTACACCTTC. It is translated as CASSYSAGRSNGYTF.

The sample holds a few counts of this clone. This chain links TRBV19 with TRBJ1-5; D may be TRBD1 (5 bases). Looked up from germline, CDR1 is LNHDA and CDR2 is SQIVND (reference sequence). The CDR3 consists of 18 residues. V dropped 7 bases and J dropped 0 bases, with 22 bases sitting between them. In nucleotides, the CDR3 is TGTGCCAGTACCGCCGGGTGGGGGGGGATTTATAGCAATCAGCCCCAGCATTTT. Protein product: CASTAGWGGIYSNQPQHF.

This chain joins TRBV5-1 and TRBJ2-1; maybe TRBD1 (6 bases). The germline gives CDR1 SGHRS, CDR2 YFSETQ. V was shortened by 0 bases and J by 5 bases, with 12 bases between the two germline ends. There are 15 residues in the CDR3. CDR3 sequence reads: CASSLAPRGDNEQFF. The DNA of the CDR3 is TGCGCCAGCAGCTTGGCTCCCAGGGGCGACAATGAGCAGTTCTTC.

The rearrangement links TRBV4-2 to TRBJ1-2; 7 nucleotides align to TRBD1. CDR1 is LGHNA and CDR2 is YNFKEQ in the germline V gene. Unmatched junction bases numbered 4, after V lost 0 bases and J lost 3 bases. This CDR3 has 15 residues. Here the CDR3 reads CASSQDYRGDYGYTF. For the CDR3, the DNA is TGTGCCAGCAGCCAAGATTACAGGGGTGACTATGGCTACACCTTC.